This TCR beta chain is from a study of shared clonotypes between healthy human individuals. Study context: Per donor, three plates held CD4 naive cells, three held CD4 memory, two held CD8 naive and one held CD8 memory. General study findings and limits: The study found lower generation probabilities in non-shared clonotypes than in those shared by all four donors. The study drew on few donors, limiting represented genetic and exposure-history diversity. Memory subsets generally showed smaller estimated richness than naive subsets did.

V lost 3 bases to trimming and J lost 1 base; unmatched junction nucleotides: 6. The CDR3 runs to 16 residues. From germline, CDR1 is SGHRS and CDR2 YFSETQ. Concerning this clone: The antigen is unknown.

CD45RO-negative CD8 cells positively selected for CCR7 made up the naive population, which excluded terminally differentiated effector memory CD45RA+ cells. Profiling relied on immunoSEQ multiplex PCR, and the TCRdb table lists in-frame clones only, not all of them. The sample lists millions of clones; 93% were seen once. Sequencing was carried out using naive CD8+ T cells from PBMCs. This sequence joins TRBV5-1 and TRBJ2-3, with 9 bases fitting TRBD1. This TCR was recovered from a man between 18 and 35 years old in good health. Some clones in this sample may be carry-over from other donors' samples. The CDR3 here is CASSSRTGEGTDTQYF. The DNA of the CDR3 is TGCGCCAGCAGCTCTAGGACAGGGGAGGGCACAGATACGCAGTATTTT.